A selection of T cell receptor beta chains follows, all from one sample in a study of T cell repertoires in cytomegalovirus infection. TCRdb recomputed calls from the reads with MiXCR, one row per CDR3 protein. This sample has roughly 640,000 distinct CDR3 sequences, with roughly a quarter found just once. Sequencing was done on a sample of CD8+ T cells from PBMCs. Receptors originate from a human donor in good health (CMV status not recorded). Some clones in this sample may be carry-over from other donors' samples. The conserved cysteine and the conserved F or W are not part of the CDR3 here. Expanded clones get a size class; other rows say once, few or many, or leave the size out.

TRBV29-1 . SVVPGSQRNTGELF
TRBV24-1 . ATSDLTGTEDTQY
TRBV27 . ASRSLGQHTDTQY
TRBV7-9 few ASSFNLRNSTP
TRBV24-1 . ATSQRQADSYEQY
TRBV19 few ASSIVGRPTGELF
TRBV7-6 many ASSDAPGGEQF
TRBV7-2 few ASSLMDRPLQETQY
TRBV2 . ASSEDQGAEDKQF
TRBV7-2 many ASSLNRVPNYGYT
TRBV24-1 . ATSDWSGQGKYTQY
TRBV2 few ASRGDRNTEAF
TRBV5-4 many ASSGGTSGTDTQY
TRBV7-8 many ASSTGHLNTEAF
TRBV28 many ASSPAGVPNEKLF
TRBV28 . ATLKGASKNIQY
TRBV12-3/TRBV12-4 few ASSPQGFQNEQF
TRBV6-1 few ASSGGNTGELF
TRBV28 . ASSVLGGGIYGYT
TRBV7-9 few ASRYPGRGGRSNEQF
TRBV4-1 . ASSRTRTSLETQY
TRBV2 many ASVRDTSTNEKLF
TRBV5-5 . ASGDKLADTQY
TRBV27 . ASSIGTASYEQY
TRBV20-1 few SVGGNQPQH
TRBV7-9 many ASSPGATGLLGELF
TRBV7-6 few ASSADLGGETQY
TRBV7-3 few ASSPDKGANVLT
TRBV28 many ASSLIIGGEEGYEQF
TRBV2 . ASSVSALPLTDTQY
TRBV2 . ASTPIAGGPYNEQF
TRBV20-1 . SANPSAGLAKNIQY
TRBV12-3/TRBV12-4 . ASSERGGLYNEQF
TRBV11-1 many ASSLGFEAF
TRBV5-1 few ASSLGGWGEAF
TRBV7-9 few ASSLAIGIETQY
TRBV12-3/TRBV12-4 . ASSFQGLGTEAF
TRBV7-9 few ASSLLQKENTGELF
TRBV18 . ASATAPNEKLF
TRBV7-9 many ASSYASGRGEQF
TRBV7-2 many ASSSSHLAGASYNEQF
TRBV29-1 . SVAGVSYNEQF
TRBV29-1 . SATRTEAF
TRBV18 few ASSGTGGDEQF
TRBV29-1 . SVDGSGTGVDGYT
TRBV12-3/TRBV12-4 many ASRATFMNTEAF
TRBV7-9 once ASSPPVESYNEQF
TRBV7-9 . VSGTDGFNTEAF
TRBV6-2/TRBV6-3 many ASSYFGTSGNEQF
TRBV29-1 few SVSGGTTEAF
TRBV7-9 . ASSKTGDNQPQH
TRBV6-2/TRBV6-3 few ASSRTQGAIMDEQF
TRBV28 few ASSLTRGQETQY
TRBV7-9 many ASSPGGDEQF
TRBV6-6 few ASSYPPERSDSYNEQF